This T cell receptor (beta chain) was sequenced during a study of response to subunit inactivated influenza vaccine. Points from the study as a whole: Every seasonal influenza vaccination brings in few new T cells, the authors suggested.

TCRdb redid the calling of the RT-PCR reads with MiXCR, one entry per CDR3 protein. Of more than 400,000 distinct CDR3 sequences listed, approximately 11% are singletons. This clonotype was seen a handful of times. Its antigen is undetermined. Germline V lookup: CDR1 DFQATT, CDR2 SNEGSKA (reference sequence). This CDR3 comprises 13 residues. V was trimmed by 3 bases and J by 6 bases, leaving 14 bases between them. The starting material was PBMCs from blood, obtained about 6 weeks after vaccination. The V and J genes are TRBV20-1 and TRBJ1-1; D remains ambiguous. The TCR was taken from a man aged 45 to 65 who received an inactivated influenza vaccine. In DNA, the CDR3 is TGCAGTGCTAGTCAAGGGCCGGGTTCTGAAGCTTTCTTT. As protein: CSASQGPGSEAFF.